The following is a TCR beta chain sequence with its context. The clone's antigen remains unknown. Per-base quality was not reported, and no clone a single base away is much larger than it. The CDR3 regions of human TCRbeta chains were analyzed by immunosequencing. The authors processed their data as follows. Repertoire TCRs were matched against a reference library of SARS-CoV-2-specific TCRs generated with the MIRA antigen-specificity platform. Breadth meant the fraction of unique TCRs that were SARS-CoV-2-associated, whereas depth meant the fraction of total T cells that were SARS-CoV-2-associated. Using the MIRA data, each spike-specific TCR was assigned both to the spike region to which the TCR was reactive and to a CD4 or CD8 class. Log10-transformed breadth and depth values were compared by one-way ANOVA with Sidak's multiple comparisons tests. Drawn from immuneACCESS, this table holds only the in-frame rearrangements with V and J called that TCRdb kept. Clones are partly lost; checked studies trace under half to an unresolved V gene and leave the rest unexplained. From that table come the V and J calls and clone size; the DNA was used to work out D and trimming. The sample profile shows about 150,000 clones; just over 90% of them were found once. Over 1% of the sample belongs to the ten largest clones.

The time point label, read with the paper, signifies: about 28 days (+/-7) after the second vaccine dose. AZD1222 recipients with second doses at about 4 weeks or about 12 weeks were pooled, because spike-specific TCR depth and breadth did not differ between schedules. Samples from vaccinated people were obtained from the UK trials COV001 and COV002, which included a single-blind randomized controlled phase 2/3 trial of AZD1222 (ChAdOx1 nCoV-19) in healthy adults. For TCRbeta chain sequencing, PBMC samples from trial participants were taken at day 0 and at day 28 after the second dose. The entry originates in a study of T cell responses to AZD1222 COVID-19 vaccine (dated by TCRdb to about 2021). Background on the whole study: A total of 230 to 250 trial participants underwent TCR sequencing, of whom about 210 received two doses of AZD1222 and about 25 received two doses of the MenACWY control vaccine. Trial participants were enrolled into age subgroups of 18-55, 56-69 and 70-plus years, which contained about 160, 30 and 59 TCR-sequenced participants, respectively.

The CDR3 starts with the cysteine, ends with the phenylalanine, and has 14 residues. Solely the CDR3 DNA is kept, with 42 bases framed from the first base. From the germline V gene, CDR1 is MDHEN and CDR2 is SYDVKM. V is reduced by 7 bases and J by 3 bases, leaving a spacing of 16 bases between them. Summary of the overall study and its limitations: Reportedly, close to half of the unique spike-specific TCRs recognized epitopes lying outside the regions that are mutated in the B.1.351 and B.1.1.7 variants. Most participants were white British and females outnumbered males, and the authors suggested that clonal diversity may have been underestimated. Because no samples from the day 14 peak response were available, repertoires could be characterized only after the peak T cell response. Conclusions about previously exposed vaccinees are limited because only a handful of AZD1222 recipients were SARS-CoV-2 seropositive at baseline. In the small 56-69-year group, the increase in depth fell short of significance, most likely because of low power. Spike-specific TCR breadth and depth rose significantly after two AZD1222 doses compared with day 0 and with MenACWY recipients. CD4 TCRs associated with the vaccine covered the entire spike protein, and the dominant responses were in regions 160-218 and 743-854.

This specimen consisted of peripheral blood, obtained 28 days after the second AZD1222 dose. This receptor was obtained from an adult who received the AZD1222 COVID-19 vaccine. The chain is assembled from TRBV28 and TRBJ2-7; the D region may be TRBD1 or TRBD2, each matching 5 bases equally. The DNA sequence is as follows: TGTGCCAGCAACCACCGGGACGGACTCTACGAGCAGTACTTC. This yields the protein CASNHRDGLYEQYF.